This TCR beta chain was observed in a study of cytomegalovirus exposure and HLA in healthy donors. Germline CDR1 and CDR2: SEHNR and FQNEAQ (reference sequence). V was clipped by 2 bases and J by 4 bases, with 11 bases between them. The CDR3 covers 14 residues. The PCR was carried out with 60 Vbeta primers and 13 Jbeta primers. The protocol was immunoSEQ multiplex PCR, while the TCRdb copy is restricted to in-frame clones and leaves out a portion. Counted here are just under 250,000 clones, about 81% occurring once; the ten biggest clones make up around 5.7%. Sequences were obtained from PBMCs. This sequence originates from a middle-aged woman in good health and CMV-seropositive. The V gene is TRBV7-9, the J gene TRBJ1-2; D ambiguous. The CDR3, as DNA: TGTGCCAGCAGCTTACGTCAGGAGGTCTATGGCTACACCTTC. This translates into CASSLRQEVYGYTF.